The rows below give T cell receptor beta chains drawn from one sample of a study of cytomegalovirus exposure and HLA in healthy donors. Sequenced by immunoSEQ multiplex PCR; TCRdb stores in-frame clones only, minus some. The sample carries 60,000 to 90,000 clones, less than 85% recorded once. Sequencing was done on a sample of PBMCs. Receptor source: a woman between 45 and 60 years old in good health and CMV-seropositive. Each CDR3 is given with its conserved first and last residue. The order of the fields is CDR3 protein, CDR3 DNA, J gene, V gene, clone size, D gene. The D gene is left open where the match is weak. Only some rows state a clone size, as once, few, many or a class for expanded clones.

CDR3: CASSSGQSSYNEQFF; DNA: TGTGCCAGCAGCTCCGGACAGAGCTCCTACAATGAGCAGTTCTTC; J: TRBJ2-1; V: TRBV11-3; size: once; D: NA
CDR3: CASSERGPGQGSGANVLTF; DNA: TGTGCCAGCAGTGAAAGGGGGCCGGGGCAGGGGTCTGGGGCCAACGTCCTGACTTTC; J: TRBJ2-6; V: TRBV6-4; size: NA; D: TRBD1
CDR3: CASSTGLKKETQYF; DNA: TGTGCCAGTAGTACCGGACTGAAGAAAGAGACCCAGTACTTC; J: TRBJ2-5; V: TRBV19; size: NA; D: NA
CDR3: CSVSPGQGKETQYF; DNA: TGCAGCGTTTCACCGGGACAGGGTAAAGAGACCCAGTACTTC; J: TRBJ2-5; V: TRBV29-1; size: NA; D: TRBD1
CDR3: CASTNRGATEAFF; DNA: TGTGCCAGCACAAACAGGGGGGCCACTGAAGCTTTCTTT; J: TRBJ1-1; V: TRBV6-5; size: NA; D: TRBD1
CDR3: CARKGLFYEQYF; DNA: TGTGCCAGAAAGGGACTCTTCTACGAGCAGTACTTC; J: TRBJ2-7; V: TRBV28; size: NA; D: NA
CDR3: CASSWDSGGEQYF; DNA: TGTGCCAGCAGCTGGGACAGCGGTGGGGAGCAGTACTTC; J: TRBJ2-7; V: TRBV7-9; size: NA; D: TRBD1
CDR3: CASSAGQGVGETQYF; DNA: TGCGCCAGCAGTGCAGGACAGGGAGTGGGAGAGACCCAGTACTTC; J: TRBJ2-5; V: TRBV10-1; size: NA; D: TRBD1
CDR3: CASSMSPGRDEQFF; DNA: TGTGCCAGTAGTATGTCCCCGGGAAGGGATGAGCAGTTCTTC; J: TRBJ2-1; V: TRBV19; size: NA; D: NA
CDR3: CASSLGLAGGLLTGELFF; DNA: TGTGCCAGCAGTCTGGGACTAGCGGGGGGGCTGCTCACCGGGGAGCTGTTTTTT; J: TRBJ2-2; V: TRBV27; size: NA; D: TRBD2
CDR3: CASSLTAGGRTDTQYF; DNA: TGTGCCAGCAGCTTGACCGCGGGAGGACGAACAGATACGCAGTATTTT; J: TRBJ2-3; V: TRBV5-6; size: NA; D: TRBD2
CDR3: CASSLRGHNEQFF; DNA: TGTGCCAGCAGCCTCCGGGGTCACAATGAGCAGTTCTTC; J: TRBJ2-1; V: TRBV27; size: NA; D: NA
CDR3: CASSSGQGGHGYTF; DNA: TGCGCCAGCAGCTCCGGACAGGGAGGGCATGGCTACACCTTC; J: TRBJ1-2; V: TRBV5-1; size: NA; D: TRBD1
CDR3: CASRLWGADTQYF; DNA: TGTGCCAGCAGATTGTGGGGGGCAGATACGCAGTATTTT; J: TRBJ2-3; V: TRBV5-4; size: NA; D: NA
CDR3: CASSFGQKNIQYF; DNA: TGCGCCAGCAGCTTTGGACAGAAAAACATTCAGTACTTC; J: TRBJ2-4; V: TRBV4-1; size: few; D: NA
CDR3: CASSRGLDNEQFF; DNA: TGCGCCAGCAGCCGCGGACTCGACAATGAGCAGTTCTTC; J: TRBJ2-1; V: TRBV4-3; size: few; D: NA
CDR3: CASRAGQNQPQHF; DNA: TGTGCCAGCAGGGCTGGACAGAATCAGCCCCAGCATTTT; J: TRBJ1-5; V: TRBV2; size: NA; D: NA
CDR3: CASSLSTGGTKNIQYF; DNA: TGTGCCAGCAGCTTATCGACAGGGGGAACCAAAAACATTCAGTACTTC; J: TRBJ2-4; V: TRBV5-4; size: NA; D: TRBD1
CDR3: CASSQDRNHNEQFF; DNA: TGTGCCAGCAGCCAGGACAGGAACCACAATGAGCAGTTCTTC; J: TRBJ2-1; V: TRBV27; size: few; D: TRBD1
CDR3: CASRSLGADNQPQHF; DNA: TGTGCCAGCAGGTCTCTAGGGGCGGACAATCAGCCCCAGCATTTT; J: TRBJ1-5; V: TRBV6-1; size: NA; D: NA